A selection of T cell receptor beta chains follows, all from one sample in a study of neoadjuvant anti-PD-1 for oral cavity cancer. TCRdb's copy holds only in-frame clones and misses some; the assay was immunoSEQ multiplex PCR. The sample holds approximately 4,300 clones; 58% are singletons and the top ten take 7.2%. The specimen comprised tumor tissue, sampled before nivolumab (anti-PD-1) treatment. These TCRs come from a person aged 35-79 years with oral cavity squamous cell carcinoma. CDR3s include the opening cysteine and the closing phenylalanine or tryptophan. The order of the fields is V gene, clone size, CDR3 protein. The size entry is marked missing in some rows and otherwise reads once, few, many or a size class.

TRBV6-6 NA CATSRGLAGVGYEQYF
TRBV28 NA CASSNRETGRTEAFF
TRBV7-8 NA CASSYTGVGYGYTF
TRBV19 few CASSSTGPYEQYF
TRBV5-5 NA CASSRSGAMNTEAFF
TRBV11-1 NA CASSFKGDTEAFF
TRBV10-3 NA CAIRAQGARPGNEQFF
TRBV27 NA CASSSPPGSYEQYF
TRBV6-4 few CASSDPLRQERKFNEQFF
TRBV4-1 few CASSQAGLGSNQPQHF
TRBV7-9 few CASSLAQQITNYGYTF
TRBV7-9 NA CASSIQGLGNEKLFF
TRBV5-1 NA CASSLGGSREQYF
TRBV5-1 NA CASSPAGAGGNIQYF
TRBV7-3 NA CASSYDSSGSYEQYF
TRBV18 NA CASSARGLYNEQFF
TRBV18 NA CASSPPTGGTEAFF
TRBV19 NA CASSPTGHNEQFF
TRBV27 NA CASRSSGPHQPQHF
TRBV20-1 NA CSAGFLTEAFF
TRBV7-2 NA CASSLPRLAGAETQYF
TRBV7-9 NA CASSSQGISYEQYF
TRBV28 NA CASSFAPPNTEAFF
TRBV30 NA CAWSKGTISYEQYF